These 6 T cell receptor beta chains were all obtained from the same sample, sequenced in a study of T cells in women clearing cervical HPV infection. TCRdb's table, derived via immunoSEQ multiplex PCR, lists solely in-frame clones and lacks some. This table lists some 20,000 clones. Sequenced: blood buffy coat. Every receptor here comes from a woman aged 18 to 75 with a cervical HPV16 infection that either progressed to CIN3+ or cleared (not recorded which).

CDR3 protein: CASSFGQGGYGQYF. The CDR3 bases that were read are TGTGCCAGCAGCTTCGGACAGGGTGGCTATGGT. The chain combines TRBV7-9 with TRBJ2-4; 8 bases fit TRBD1. The read finishes 3 residues shy of the CDR3 end, and the germline J gene is used to complete it. The CDR3 totals 14 residues. Germline CDR1 and CDR2: SEHNR and FQNEAQ (reference sequence).

This clone counts as medium-sized by frequency. The CDR3 is cut off 3 residues early in the read; its end comes from the germline J gene. This rearrangement joins TRBV7-3 to TRBJ2-3; tentatively, D is TRBD2 (6 bases). The CDR3 has 14 residues. Trimming took 5 bases from V and 8 from J, leaving 17 bases between them. Germline loops: CDR1 SGHTA, CDR2 FQGTGA. CDR3 DNA, as far as it was read: TGTGCCAGCAGCGTCTCTAGCGTGTCGGGTACG. It encodes CASSVSSVSGT. The CDR3, in full, reads CASSVSSVSGTQYF.

With regard to this clone: Its ends do not fully match the called genes, so a read error is possible. This same CDR3 is encoded by further DNA sequences in the sample. Incomplete CDR3 DNA: TGTGCCAGTAAACGACAGTCCCAAGTTGGAAACACG. This sequence encodes CASKRQSQVGNT. The full CDR3 reads CASKRQSQVGNTIYF. This chain links TRBV19 with TRBJ1-3; perhaps TRBD1 as D (5 bases). The read is 3 residues too short to cover the CDR3 end, so that end is filled in from the germline J gene. The germline V gene encodes CDR1 LNHDA and CDR2 SQIVND (reference sequence). This CDR3 is built from 15 residues. Based on the CDR3 plus reference TRBV19 and TRBJ1-3, the full variable domain is DGGITQSPKYLFRKEGQNVTLSCEQNLNHDAMYWYRQDPGQGLRLIYYSQIVNDFQKGDIAEGYSVSREKKESFPLTVTSAQKNPTAFYLCASKRQSQVGNTIYFGEGSWLTVV.

Worth noting for this clone: Read data end 3 residues before the CDR3 end; the end is taken from the germline J gene. The chain carries TRBV29-1 and TRBJ1-1, with TRBD1 as a possible D gene (5 bases). The germline CDR1 and CDR2 sequences are SQVTM and ANQGSEA. The CDR3 loop spans 12 amino acids. Deletions cut 4 bases from V and 3 bases from J, with 9 bases between. The part of the CDR3 DNA that was read is TGCAGCGTTGGGGTAGGGGACACTGAA. Protein: CSVGVGDTE. In full, the CDR3 is CSVGVGDTEAFF.

This clone is called medium-sized based on its frequency. The read terminates 3 residues ahead of where the CDR3 ends, so the germline J gene completes it. Different DNA sequences within this sample yield the same CDR3. The chain has TRBV7-7 and TRBJ1-3, with unresolved D. V lost 5 bases, J lost 3 bases, and 14 bases lay in between. The CDR3 totals 15 residues. Germline CDR1 is SSHAT and CDR2 is FNYEAQ (reference sequence). CDR3 DNA (partial): TGTGCCAGCAGCCTAGAGGTCGGGGTTGGAAACACC. It yields the protein CASSLEVGVGNT. The full CDR3 protein is CASSLEVGVGNTIYF.

By frequency, this clone registers medium-sized (0.01 to 0.1%). Coverage ceases 3 residues before the CDR3 finishes, and the germline J gene fills in the end. The chain couples TRBV7-8 to TRBJ2-3; a possible D gene is TRBD1 (6 bases). CDR3 size: 14 residues. Between the trimmed V and J ends, which lost 3 bases and 1 base, there was a span of 8 bases. Germline V gene sequence: CDR1 SGHVS, CDR2 FQNEAQ. The CDR3 bases that were read are TGTGCCAGCAGCTTTACAGGGCGCACAGATACG. It encodes CASSFTGRTDT. The whole CDR3 reads CASSFTGRTDTQYF.